The 21 T cell receptor beta chains below all came from one sample that was sequenced in a study of T cell responses to AZD1222 COVID-19 vaccine. Clones were sequenced by immunoSEQ multiplex PCR, and TCRdb holds only the in-frame ones, with some missing. In the table there are about 140,000 clones, about 91% of which are singletons. The sample in question was peripheral blood, obtained on day 0 of AZD1222 vaccination. Receptors were obtained from an adult in good health.

CDR3 sequence: CAWSSSYQETQYF. The CDR3 DNA is TGTGCCTGGAGTTCTTCGTACCAAGAGACCCAGTACTTC. The J gene is TRBJ2-5, the V gene TRBV30, with no clear D. Germline V CDR1 and CDR2: GTSNPN, SVGIG (reference sequence). There are 13 residues in the CDR3. Trimming removed 2 bases from V and 0 bases from J, with 7 bases in between.

This chain joins TRBV19 and TRBJ1-1; D uncertain. The germline V gene encodes CDR1 LNHDA and CDR2 SQIVND (reference sequence). The CDR3 totals 14 residues. V was trimmed by 7 bases and J by 1 base, leaving 13 bases between them. The CDR3 loop is CASTYPRGNTEAFF. The CDR3 nucleotides are TGTGCCAGTACCTATCCACGAGGGAACACTGAAGCTTTCTTT.

V usage is TRBV7-9 and J usage is TRBJ2-1; no clear D. V shed 2 bases and J shed 10 bases, with 15 bases lying between them. Germline CDR1 is SEHNR and CDR2 is FQNEAQ (reference sequence). The CDR3 totals 14 residues. CDR3 nucleotide sequence: TGTGCCAGCAGCTTAAAGATGGGGTCAAGGGAGCAGTTCTTC. This encodes CASSLKMGSREQFF.

Only a few counts were recorded for this clone. This chain links TRBV6-2 or TRBV6-3 with TRBJ1-1, with a possible D match to TRBD1 (5 bases). This CDR3 comprises 13 residues. Trimming left V 5 bases short and J 11 bases short, with 18 bases between. Germline V gene sequence: CDR1 MNHEY, CDR2 SVGEGT. The CDR3 reads CASSPYGAGMAFF. The CDR3 region has the DNA TGTGCCAGCAGTCCCTACGGAGCAGGGATGGCTTTCTTT.

The V and J genes are TRBV10-3 and TRBJ2-7; unclear D gene. The ends were cut back, 4 bases at V and 5 bases at J, with 15 bases in the middle. Germline V gene lookup returns CDR1 ENHRY and CDR2 SYGVKD. The CDR3 loop spans 14 amino acids. The CDR3 nucleotides read TGTGCCATCAGTGGTACAATTAGTATACACGAGCAGTACTTC. It translates to CAISGTISIHEQYF.

V usage is TRBV9 and J usage is TRBJ1-6; D is uncertain. Germline V lookup: CDR1 SGDLS, CDR2 YYNGEE. Trimming left V 0 bases short and J 7 bases short, with 8 bases between. The CDR3 is 14 amino acids. CDR3 sequence reads: CASSVEAKNSPLHF. The CDR3 coding sequence is TGTGCCAGCAGCGTAGAGGCAAAAAATTCACCCCTCCACTTT.

The chain links TRBV7-9 to TRBJ2-7; D remains ambiguous. Germline CDR1 and CDR2: SEHNR and FQNEAQ (reference sequence). Trimming pared 5 bases from V and 5 bases from J, leaving 13 bases between. This CDR3 region has 13 residues. CDR3 nucleotides: TGTGCCAGCAGCCCGTCGGGCGTTAACGAGCAGTACTTC. Protein: CASSPSGVNEQYF.

In the case of this clone: Other nucleotide sequences from this sample produce the same CDR3. This chain uses TRBV6-5 with TRBJ1-5, with unresolved D. The CDR3 length is 13 residues. V was trimmed by 6 bases and J by 7 bases, leaving 13 bases between them. From germline, CDR1 is MNHEY and CDR2 SVGAGI. The chain's CDR3 is CASSYIKGQPQHF. The CDR3, as DNA: TGTGCCAGCAGCTATATAAAAGGCCAGCCCCAGCATTTT.

J is TRBJ2-2 and V is TRBV7-2; 8 nucleotides line up with TRBD2. The CDR3 loop spans 18 amino acids. CDR1 SGHTA and CDR2 FQGNSA come from the germline V gene. The junction had 17 bases not matched to a gene; V was cut back by 5 bases and J by 6 bases. The CDR3 DNA reads TGTGCCAGCAGCGGTGGAACTAGCGGCCAAGATCGCGCCGGGGAGCTGTTTTTT. This translates into CASSGGTSGQDRAGELFF. The full variable domain, with the rest looked up from reference TRBV7-2 and TRBJ2-2, is GAGVSQSPSNKVTEKGKDVELRCDPISGHTALYWYRQSLGQGLEFLIYFQGNSAPDKSGLPSDRFSAERTGGSVSTLTIQRTQQEDSAVYLCASSGGTSGQDRAGELFFGEGSRLTVL.

The J gene is TRBJ1-2, the V gene TRBV28, with D perhaps matching TRBD1 (6 bases). The CDR3 spans 11 residues. The V end lost 7 bases, the J end lost 8 bases, and 11 bases lay between the germline ends. From germline, CDR1 is MDHEN and CDR2 SYDVKM. In DNA, the CDR3 is TGTGCCAGCACGACAGGTTTCGGCTACACCTTC. It encodes CASTTGFGYTF.

The chain recombines TRBV4-3 with TRBJ1-2; no clear D. This CDR3 region has 14 residues. With 4 bases removed from V and 6 bases from J, the gap between germline ends came to 15 bases. Germline CDR1 reads LGHNA; CDR2 reads YSLEER. CDR3 region: CASSPEVGLDGYTF. Here the CDR3 DNA reads TGCGCCAGCAGCCCTGAGGTGGGCCTAGATGGCTACACCTTC.

The chain carries TRBV3-1 (or the pseudogene TRBV3-2) and TRBJ1-1, with 7 bases aligning to TRBD1. This CDR3 region has 15 residues. The germline CDR1 and CDR2 sequences are LGHDT and YNNKEL (reference sequence). V shed 2 bases and J 0 bases; nucleotides not matched to a gene: 3. The CDR3 nucleotides read TGTGCCAGCAGCCAAAACAGGGGTATGAACACTGAAGCTTTCTTT. It translates to CASSQNRGMNTEAFF.

The V call is TRBV9, the J call TRBJ1-2; 8 bases fit TRBD1. Germline V gene data show CDR1 as SGDLS and CDR2 as YYNGEE. The CDR3 covers 18 residues. V lost 1 base, J lost 2 bases, and 13 bases stayed unmatched. In nucleotides, the CDR3 is TGTGCCAGCAGCGTAATGGACAGGGCAAACATAGGAAACTATGGCTACACCTTC. This sequence encodes CASSVMDRANIGNYGYTF.

The V gene is TRBV30, the J gene TRBJ1-5; no clear D gene. V was cut by 5 bases and J by 0 bases, with 5 bases left in between. The CDR3 contains 12 residues. Germline CDR1 is GTSNPN and CDR2 is SVGIG (reference sequence). In nucleotides, the CDR3 is TGTGCCTGGGGCTATAGCAATCAGCCCCAGCATTTT. Translation gives CAWGYSNQPQHF.

This chain connects TRBV30 to TRBJ2-1, with no clear D. V lost 4 bases, J lost 6 bases, and 7 bases lay in between. This CDR3 has 11 residues. Per the germline V gene, CDR1 is GTSNPN and CDR2 is SVGIG (reference sequence). The CDR3 protein is CAWNLPNEQFF. CDR3 nucleotide sequence: TGTGCCTGGAACCTCCCCAATGAGCAGTTCTTC.

The J gene is TRBJ1-3, the V gene TRBV4-3; tentatively, D is TRBD1 (5 bases). Germline-derived CDR1 and CDR2 are LGHNA and YSLEER. Trimming removed 5 bases at V and 4 bases at J, with 33 bases between. There are 21 residues in the CDR3. The chain's CDR3 is CASSYQVGMSVRGVQGNTIYF. CDR3 coding DNA: TGCGCCAGCAGCTACCAAGTAGGAATGTCAGTTAGGGGCGTTCAGGGAAACACCATATATTTT.

Worth noting for this clone: At one boundary the junction diverges from the germline segment, which might be a read error. The V and J genes are TRBV18 and TRBJ1-4; the D gene is possibly TRBD1 (6 bases). The CDR3 is 14 amino acids. Germline CDR1 and CDR2: KGHSH and LQKENI. In DNA form, the CDR3 reads TGTGCCAGCTCACCCCAGGGGTCTAATGAAAAGCTGTTTTTT. Translated: CASSPQGSNEKLFF.

This clone showed up just once. The chain has TRBV6-2 or TRBV6-3 and TRBJ1-5, with D maybe TRBD1 (5 bases). The germline V gene encodes CDR1 MNHEY and CDR2 SVGEGT. The CDR3 totals 14 residues. V dropped 2 bases and J dropped 5 bases, with 10 bases sitting between them. The CDR3 protein is CASSYGTADQPQHF. Here the CDR3 DNA reads TGTGCCAGCAGTTACGGGACGGCCGATCAGCCCCAGCATTTT.

This clone was seen a handful of times. The V and J genes are TRBV23-1 and TRBJ2-3, with TRBD2 matching over 13 bases. TRBV23-1 is an ORF, with its function uncertain. Trimming took 9 bases from V and 4 from J; bases not matched to a gene: 10. The CDR3 is 16 amino acids. The CDR3 DNA follows: TGCGCCAGAGTAGGGACTAGCGGGATGTCAGCAGATACGCAGTATTTT. It codes for CARVGTSGMSADTQYF.

The chain carries TRBV18 and TRBJ1-3; maybe TRBD1 (6 bases). The V gene's germline CDR1 is KGHSH and CDR2 LQKENI. CDR3 size: 18 residues. V shed 6 bases and J shed 2 bases, with 23 bases lying between them. In DNA, the CDR3 is TGTGCCAGCTCCCCCGCGGGAACAGGGACCAATCCTGGAAACACCATATATTTT. It specifies CASSPAGTGTNPGNTIYF.

J is TRBJ1-3 and V is TRBV6-5; 7 nucleotides agree with TRBD1. The CDR3 sequence is 16 residues long. CDR1 is MNHEY and CDR2 is SVGAGI in the germline V gene. Trimming cost V 1 base and J 3 bases; bases outside gene matches: 6. The CDR3 nucleotides read TGTGCCAGCAGTTACTTGGCCCGACAGGGTGGAAACACCATATATTTT. Amino acids: CASSYLARQGGNTIYF.